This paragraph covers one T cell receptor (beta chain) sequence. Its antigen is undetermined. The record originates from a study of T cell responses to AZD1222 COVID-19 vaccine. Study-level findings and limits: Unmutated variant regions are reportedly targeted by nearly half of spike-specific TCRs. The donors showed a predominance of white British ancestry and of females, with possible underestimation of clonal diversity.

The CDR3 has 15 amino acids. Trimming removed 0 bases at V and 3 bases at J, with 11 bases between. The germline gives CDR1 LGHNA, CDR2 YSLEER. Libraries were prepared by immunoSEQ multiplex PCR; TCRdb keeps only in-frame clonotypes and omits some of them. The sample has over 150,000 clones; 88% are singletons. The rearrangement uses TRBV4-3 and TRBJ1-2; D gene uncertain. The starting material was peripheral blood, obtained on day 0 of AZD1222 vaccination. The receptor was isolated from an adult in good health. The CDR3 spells CASSQDGTPYYGYTF. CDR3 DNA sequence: TGCGCCAGCAGCCAAGATGGTACGCCGTACTATGGCTACACCTTC.